The entry that follows covers one T cell receptor beta chain sequence. Its specificity is unknown. Generated by immunoSEQ multiplex PCR, the TCRdb table keeps only in-frame clones and is missing some. Among some 100,000 clones, about 86% were seen once, and the ten largest hold around 10%. These data originate in a study of T cell responses to AZD1222 COVID-19 vaccine. Study results and limitations: The repertoires were collected only after the peak T cell response.

Looked up from germline, CDR1 is SGHNT and CDR2 is YYREEE (reference sequence). The CDR3 has 15 residues. V gave up 0 bases and J gave up 5 bases; unmatched junction bases: 5. The chain employs TRBV5-4 and TRBJ2-1; 7 bases align to TRBD2. Sequencing was performed on peripheral blood, taken on day 0 of AZD1222 vaccination. This receptor was obtained from an adult in good health. CDR3 nucleotide sequence: TGTGCCAGCAGCTTGGAGGCGGGAGCTGACAATGAGCAGTTCTTC. It specifies CASSLEAGADNEQFF.